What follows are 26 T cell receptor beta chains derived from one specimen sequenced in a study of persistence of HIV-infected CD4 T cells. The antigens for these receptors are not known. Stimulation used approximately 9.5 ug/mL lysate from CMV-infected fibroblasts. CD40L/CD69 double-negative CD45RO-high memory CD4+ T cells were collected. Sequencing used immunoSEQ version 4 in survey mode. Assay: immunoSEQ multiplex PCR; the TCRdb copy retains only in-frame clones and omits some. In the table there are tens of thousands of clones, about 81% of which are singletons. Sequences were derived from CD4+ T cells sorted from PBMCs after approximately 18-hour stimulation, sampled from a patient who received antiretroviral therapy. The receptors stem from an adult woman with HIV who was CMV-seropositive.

This CDR3 reads CASSLTGNTIYF. CDR3 coding DNA: TGTGCCAGCAGTCTTACGGGAAACACCATATATTTT. The chain joins TRBV6-6 to TRBJ1-3; D ambiguous. Trimming shortened V by 5 bases and J by 4 bases, and 6 bases separated the two germline ends. Germline lookup yields CDR1 MNHNY and CDR2 SVGAGI (reference sequence). CDR3 length equals 12 residues.

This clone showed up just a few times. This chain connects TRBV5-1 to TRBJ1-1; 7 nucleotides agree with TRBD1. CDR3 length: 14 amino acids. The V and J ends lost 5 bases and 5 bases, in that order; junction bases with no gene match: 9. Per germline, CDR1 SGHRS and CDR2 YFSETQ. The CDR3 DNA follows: TGCGCCAGCAGAACCTGGCCAGGGGGGACTGAAGCTTTCTTT. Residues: CASRTWPGGTEAFF.

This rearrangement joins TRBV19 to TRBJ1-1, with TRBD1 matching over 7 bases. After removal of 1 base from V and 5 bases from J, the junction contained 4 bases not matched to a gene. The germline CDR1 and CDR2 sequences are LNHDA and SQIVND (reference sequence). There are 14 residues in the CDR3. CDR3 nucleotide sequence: TGTGCCAGTAGTATAGGACAGGGTCGGACTGAAGCTTTCTTT. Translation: CASSIGQGRTEAFF. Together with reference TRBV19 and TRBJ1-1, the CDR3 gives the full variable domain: DGGITQSPKYLFRKEGQNVTLSCEQNLNHDAMYWYRQDPGQGLRLIYYSQIVNDFQKGDIAEGYSVSREKKESFPLTVTSAQKNPTAFYLCASSIGQGRTEAFFGQGTRLTVV.

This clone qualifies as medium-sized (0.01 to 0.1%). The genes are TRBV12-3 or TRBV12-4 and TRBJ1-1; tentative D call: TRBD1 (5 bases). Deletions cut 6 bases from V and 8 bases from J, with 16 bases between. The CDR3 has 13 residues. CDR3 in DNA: TGTGCCAGCAGGCTAAGCGGGGGGGGAGAAGCTTTCTTT. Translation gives CASRLSGGGEAFF.

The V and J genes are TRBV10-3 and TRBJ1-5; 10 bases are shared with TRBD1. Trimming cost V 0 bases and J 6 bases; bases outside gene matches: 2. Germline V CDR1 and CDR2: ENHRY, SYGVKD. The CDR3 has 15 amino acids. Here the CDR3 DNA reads TGTGCCATCAGTGAGTCGCGGGACAGGGGTCAGCCCCAGCATTTT. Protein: CAISESRDRGQPQHF.

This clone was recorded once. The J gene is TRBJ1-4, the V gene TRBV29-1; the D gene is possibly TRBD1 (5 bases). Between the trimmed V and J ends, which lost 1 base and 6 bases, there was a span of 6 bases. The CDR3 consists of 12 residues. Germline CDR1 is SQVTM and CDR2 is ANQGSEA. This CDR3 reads CSVEGGYEKLFF. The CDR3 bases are TGCAGCGTTGAAGGGGGCTATGAAAAACTGTTTTTT.

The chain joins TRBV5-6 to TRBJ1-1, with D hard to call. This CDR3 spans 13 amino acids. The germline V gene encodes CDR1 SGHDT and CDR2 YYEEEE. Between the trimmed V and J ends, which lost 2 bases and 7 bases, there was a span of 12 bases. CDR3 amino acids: CASSFREGGEAFF. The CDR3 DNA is TGTGCCAGCAGCTTTCGGGAAGGAGGTGAAGCTTTCTTT.

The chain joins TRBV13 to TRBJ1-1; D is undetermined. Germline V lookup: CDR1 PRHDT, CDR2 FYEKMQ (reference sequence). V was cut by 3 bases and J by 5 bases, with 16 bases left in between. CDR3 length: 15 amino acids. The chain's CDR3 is CASSFRVSGITEAFF. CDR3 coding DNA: TGTGCCAGCAGCTTTAGGGTCTCTGGTATAACTGAAGCTTTCTTT. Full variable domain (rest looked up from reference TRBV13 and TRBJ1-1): AAGVIQSPRHLIKEKRETATLKCYPIPRHDTVYWYQQGPGQDPQFLISFYEKMQSDKGSIPDRFSAQQFSDYHSELNMSSLELGDSALYFCASSFRVSGITEAFFGQGTRLTVV.

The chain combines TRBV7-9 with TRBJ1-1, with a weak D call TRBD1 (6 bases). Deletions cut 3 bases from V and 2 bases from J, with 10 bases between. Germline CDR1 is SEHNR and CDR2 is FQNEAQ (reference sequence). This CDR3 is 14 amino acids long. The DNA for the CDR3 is TGTGCCAGCAGCTTCGAAGGGACAAACACTGAAGCTTTCTTT. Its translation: CASSFEGTNTEAFF.

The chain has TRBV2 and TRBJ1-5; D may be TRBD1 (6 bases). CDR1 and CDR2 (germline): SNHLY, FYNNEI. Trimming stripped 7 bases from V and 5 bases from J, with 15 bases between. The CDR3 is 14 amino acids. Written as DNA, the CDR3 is TGTGCCAGCAACGGGGGCACCCGGTATCAGCCCCAGCATTTT. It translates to CASNGGTRYQPQHF.

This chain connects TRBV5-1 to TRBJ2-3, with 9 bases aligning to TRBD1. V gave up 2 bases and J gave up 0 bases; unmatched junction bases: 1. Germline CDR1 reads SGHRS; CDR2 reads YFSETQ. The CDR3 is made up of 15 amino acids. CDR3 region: CASSFGQGSTDTQYF. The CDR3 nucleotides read TGCGCCAGCAGCTTTGGACAGGGGAGCACAGATACGCAGTATTTT.

The CDR3 is CASSQGAQKDTQYF. CDR3 nucleotide sequence: TGCGCCAGCAGCCAAGGGGCCCAAAAAGATACGCAGTATTTT. The gene calls are TRBV4-3 and TRBJ2-3; no clear D. This CDR3 is built from 14 residues. Trimming left V 1 base short and J 5 bases short, with 10 bases between. Germline V lookup: CDR1 LGHNA, CDR2 YSLEER.

This chain's CDR3 is CSASRLARNTGELFF. CDR3 bases: TGCAGTGCTAGTAGACTAGCGAGGAACACCGGGGAGCTGTTTTTT. The chain links TRBV20-1 to TRBJ2-2, with 8 bases matching TRBD2. The CDR3 runs 15 residues. Germline trimming cut 3 bases from V and 1 base from J; bases unmatched to any gene: 4. Looked up from germline, CDR1 is DFQATT and CDR2 is SNEGSKA (reference sequence).

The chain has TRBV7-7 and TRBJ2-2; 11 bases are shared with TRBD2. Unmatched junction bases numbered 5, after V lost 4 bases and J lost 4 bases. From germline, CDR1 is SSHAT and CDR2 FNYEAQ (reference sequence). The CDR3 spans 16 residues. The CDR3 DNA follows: TGTGCCAGCAGCTCTACTAGCGGGAGCTTCACCGGGGAGCTGTTTTTT. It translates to CASSSTSGSFTGELFF.

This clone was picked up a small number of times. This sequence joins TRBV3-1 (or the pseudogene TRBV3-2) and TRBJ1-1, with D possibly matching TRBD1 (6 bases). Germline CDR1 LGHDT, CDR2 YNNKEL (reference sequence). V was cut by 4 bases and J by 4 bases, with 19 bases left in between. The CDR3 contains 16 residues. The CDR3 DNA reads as TGTGCCAGCAGCCCTCAGACAGGTGGAGGTCGCACTGAAGCTTTCTTT. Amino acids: CASSPQTGGGRTEAFF.

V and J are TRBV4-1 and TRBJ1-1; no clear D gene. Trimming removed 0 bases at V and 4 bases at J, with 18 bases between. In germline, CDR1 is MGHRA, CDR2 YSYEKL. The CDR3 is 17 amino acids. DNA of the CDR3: TGCGCCAGCAGCCAAGAAGGAAGCTCGCACGTGGCCACTGAAGCTTTCTTT. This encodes CASSQEGSSHVATEAFF.

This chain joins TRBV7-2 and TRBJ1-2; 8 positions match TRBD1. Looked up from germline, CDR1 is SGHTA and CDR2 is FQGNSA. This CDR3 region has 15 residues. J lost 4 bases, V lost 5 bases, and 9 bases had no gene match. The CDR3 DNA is TGTGCCAGCAGCGATCGGGACAGGTCGCTCTATGGCTACACCTTC. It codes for CASSDRDRSLYGYTF.

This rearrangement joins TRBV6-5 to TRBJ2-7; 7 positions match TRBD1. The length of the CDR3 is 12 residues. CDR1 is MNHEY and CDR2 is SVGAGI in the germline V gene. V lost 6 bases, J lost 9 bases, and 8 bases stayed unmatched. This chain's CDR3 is CASSIAGGGQYF. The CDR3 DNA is TGTGCCAGCAGCATAGCAGGGGGTGGGCAGTACTTC.

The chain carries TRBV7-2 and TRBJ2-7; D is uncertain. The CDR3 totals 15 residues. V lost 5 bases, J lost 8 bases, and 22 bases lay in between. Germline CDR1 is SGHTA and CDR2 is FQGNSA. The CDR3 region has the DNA TGTGCCAGCAGCCAACAGTCCGGGCAGGCCTTGCAGCAGTACTTC. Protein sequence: CASSQQSGQALQQYF.

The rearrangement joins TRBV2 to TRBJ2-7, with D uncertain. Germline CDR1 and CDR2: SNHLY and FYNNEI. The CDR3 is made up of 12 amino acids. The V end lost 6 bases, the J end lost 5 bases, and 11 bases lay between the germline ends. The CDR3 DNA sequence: TGTGCCAGCAGCAAAAAAGGGAACGAGCAGTACTTC. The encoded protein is CASSKKGNEQYF.

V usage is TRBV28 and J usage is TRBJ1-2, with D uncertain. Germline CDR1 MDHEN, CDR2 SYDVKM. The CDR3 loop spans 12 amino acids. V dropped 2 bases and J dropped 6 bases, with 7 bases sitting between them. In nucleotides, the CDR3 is TGTGCCAGCAGTTTAGCCGGACATGGCTACACCTTC. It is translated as CASSLAGHGYTF.

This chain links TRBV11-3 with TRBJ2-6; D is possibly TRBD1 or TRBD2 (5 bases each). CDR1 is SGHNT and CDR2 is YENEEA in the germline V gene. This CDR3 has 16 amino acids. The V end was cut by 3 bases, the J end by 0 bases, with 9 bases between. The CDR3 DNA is TGTGCCAGCAGCTTCCCCGGGGCCTCTGGGGCCAACGTCCTGACTTTC. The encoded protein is CASSFPGASGANVLTF.

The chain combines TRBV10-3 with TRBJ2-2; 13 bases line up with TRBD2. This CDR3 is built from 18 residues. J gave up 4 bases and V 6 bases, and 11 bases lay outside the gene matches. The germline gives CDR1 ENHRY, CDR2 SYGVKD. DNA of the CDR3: TGTGCCATCAGACCCGGGACTAGCGGGGCCCGGGGCACCGGGGAGCTGTTTTTT. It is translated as CAIRPGTSGARGTGELFF.

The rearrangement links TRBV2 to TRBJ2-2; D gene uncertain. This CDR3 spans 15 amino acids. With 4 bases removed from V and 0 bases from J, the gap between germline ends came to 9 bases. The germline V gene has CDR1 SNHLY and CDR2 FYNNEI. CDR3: CASSGGAANTGELFF. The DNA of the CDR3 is TGTGCCAGCAGTGGTGGCGCAGCGAACACCGGGGAGCTGTTTTTT.

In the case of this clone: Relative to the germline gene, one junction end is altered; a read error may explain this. The CDR3 DNA reads as TGTGCCAGCAGTTACTCCGAGGGGAACGCTGAAGCTTTCTTT. The encoded protein is CASSYSEGNAEAFF. V gene TRBV6-5 combines with J gene TRBJ1-1, with a weak D call TRBD1 (5 bases). The CDR3 sequence is 14 residues long. Germline V CDR1 and CDR2: MNHEY, SVGAGI.

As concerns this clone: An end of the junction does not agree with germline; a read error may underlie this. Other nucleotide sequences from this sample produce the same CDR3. CDR3 nucleotide sequence: TGTGCTAGCAGCTTGGATACTGGGGATAATTCACCCCTCCACTTT. Its translation: CASSLDTGDNSPLHF. The V gene is TRBV11-3, the J gene TRBJ1-6; D gene uncertain. The CDR3 totals 15 residues. Germline lookup yields CDR1 SGHNT and CDR2 YENEEA. Full variable domain (outside the CDR3, taken from reference TRBV11-3 and TRBJ1-6): EAGVVQSPRYKIIEKKQPVAFWCNPISGHNTLYWYLQNLGQGPELLIRYENEEAVDDSQLPKDRFSAERLKGVDSTLKIQPAELGDSAVYLCASSLDTGDNSPLHFGNGTRLTVT.